This T cell receptor beta chain was found in a study of patients and donors after allogeneic stem cell transplantation. This clonotype was picked up a small number of times. In TCRdb, the RT-PCR reads were re-called with MiXCR into one record per CDR3 protein. The table includes fewer than 95,000 distinct CDR3 sequences, 4% to 5% detected once. The CDR3 has 16 residues. Looked up from germline, CDR1 is SGHTA and CDR2 is FQGNSA. The V and J ends lost 1 base and 11 bases, in that order; junction bases with no gene match: 9. Sequencing used blood, either unsorted or a sorted T cell fraction (not recorded which). The receptor's source is a human donor who was either an allogeneic HSCT recipient or a stem cell or donor lymphocyte infusion donor (not recorded which). It is not recorded whose cells these are; they may come from a transplant donor. The rearrangement uses TRBV7-2 and TRBJ1-6; 9 bases align to TRBD1. The CDR3 bases are TGTGCCAGCAGCTTAGTAGGGGGACAGGGCGGACCACCCCTCCACTTT. It codes for CASSLVGGQGGPPLHF.